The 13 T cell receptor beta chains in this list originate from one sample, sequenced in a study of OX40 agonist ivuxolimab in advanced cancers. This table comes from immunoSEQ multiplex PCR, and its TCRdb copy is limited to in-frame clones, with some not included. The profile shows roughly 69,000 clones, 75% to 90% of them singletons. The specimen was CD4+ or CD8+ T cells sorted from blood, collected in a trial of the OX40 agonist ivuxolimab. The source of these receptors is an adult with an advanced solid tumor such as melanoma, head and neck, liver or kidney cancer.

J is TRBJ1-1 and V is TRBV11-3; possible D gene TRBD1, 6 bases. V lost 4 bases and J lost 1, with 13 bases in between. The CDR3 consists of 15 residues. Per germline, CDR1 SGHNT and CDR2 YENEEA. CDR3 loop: CASSSPGQSNTEAFF. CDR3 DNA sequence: TGTGCCAGCAGCTCCCCAGGACAGTCGAACACTGAAGCTTTCTTT.

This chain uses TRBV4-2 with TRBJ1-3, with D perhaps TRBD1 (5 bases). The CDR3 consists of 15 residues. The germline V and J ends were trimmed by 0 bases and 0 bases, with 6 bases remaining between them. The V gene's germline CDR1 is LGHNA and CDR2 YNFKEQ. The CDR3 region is CASSQDGTSGNTIYF. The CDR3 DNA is TGTGCCAGCAGCCAAGATGGGACCTCTGGAAACACCATATATTTT.

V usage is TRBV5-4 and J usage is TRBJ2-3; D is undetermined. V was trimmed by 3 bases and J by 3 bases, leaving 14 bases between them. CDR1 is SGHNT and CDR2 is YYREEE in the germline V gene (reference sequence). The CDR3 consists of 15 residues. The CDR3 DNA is TGTGCCAGCAGCTCTTCTATGAGAGTAACAGATACGCAGTATTTT. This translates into CASSSSMRVTDTQYF.

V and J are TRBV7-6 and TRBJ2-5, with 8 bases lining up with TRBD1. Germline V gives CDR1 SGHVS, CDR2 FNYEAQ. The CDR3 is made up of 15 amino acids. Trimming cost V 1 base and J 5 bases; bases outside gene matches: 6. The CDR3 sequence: CASSLVDRGRETQYF. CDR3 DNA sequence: TGTGCCAGCAGCTTAGTAGACAGGGGTCGTGAGACCCAGTACTTC.

CDR3 sequence reads: CASSLASGVGGETQYF. Here the CDR3 DNA reads TGTGCCAGCAGTTTGGCTAGCGGGGTGGGAGGAGAGACCCAGTACTTC. V usage is TRBV28 and J usage is TRBJ2-5; TRBD2 matches 9 bases. Per germline, CDR1 MDHEN and CDR2 SYDVKM. Germline trimming cut 3 bases from V and 4 bases from J; bases unmatched to any gene: 9. The CDR3 runs 16 residues.

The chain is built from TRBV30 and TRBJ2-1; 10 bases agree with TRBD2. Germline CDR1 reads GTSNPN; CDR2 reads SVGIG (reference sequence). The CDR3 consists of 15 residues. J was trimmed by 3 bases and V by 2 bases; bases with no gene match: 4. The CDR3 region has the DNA TGTGCCTGGAGTAAAGCGGGAGGGGTCTACAATGAGCAGTTCTTC. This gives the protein CAWSKAGGVYNEQFF.

Here the CDR3 reads CASSPRLGEQYF. DNA for the CDR3: TGTGCCAGCAGTCCACGACTGGGAGAGCAGTACTTC. The chain carries TRBV2 and TRBJ2-5; tentative D call: TRBD2 (5 bases). Germline V gene sequence: CDR1 SNHLY, CDR2 FYNNEI. The ends were cut back, 5 bases at V and 11 bases at J, with 15 bases in the middle. The CDR3 consists of 12 residues.

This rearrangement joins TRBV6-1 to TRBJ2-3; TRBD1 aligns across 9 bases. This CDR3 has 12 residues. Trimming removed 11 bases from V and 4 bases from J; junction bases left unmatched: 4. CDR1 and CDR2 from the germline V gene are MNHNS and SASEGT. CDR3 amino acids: CAGRTGADTQYF. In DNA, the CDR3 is TGTGCCGGACGGACAGGGGCAGATACGCAGTATTTT.

CDR3 DNA sequence: TGTGCCAGCAGAGGGGACAGTGAAGCTTTCTTT. Translated, it gives CASRGDSEAFF. The chain uses TRBV6-6 and TRBJ1-1, with TRBD1 matching 7 bases. V shed 6 bases, J shed 7 bases, and the junction held 2 bases outside the gene matches. The CDR3 contains 11 residues. CDR1 and CDR2 from the germline V gene are MNHNY and SVGAGI (reference sequence).

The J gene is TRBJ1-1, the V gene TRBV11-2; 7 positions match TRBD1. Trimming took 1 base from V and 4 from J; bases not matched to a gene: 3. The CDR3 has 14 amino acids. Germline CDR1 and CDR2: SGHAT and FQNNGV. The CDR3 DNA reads TGTGCCAGCAGCTTAGCTACAGGGGTCACTGAAGCTTTCTTT. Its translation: CASSLATGVTEAFF.

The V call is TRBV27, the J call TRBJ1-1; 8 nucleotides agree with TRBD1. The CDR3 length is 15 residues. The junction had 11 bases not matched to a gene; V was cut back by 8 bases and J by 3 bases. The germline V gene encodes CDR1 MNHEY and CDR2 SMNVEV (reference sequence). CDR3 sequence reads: CASHTRTGRDTEAFF. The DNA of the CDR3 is TGTGCCAGCCATACCCGGACAGGGCGGGACACTGAAGCTTTCTTT.

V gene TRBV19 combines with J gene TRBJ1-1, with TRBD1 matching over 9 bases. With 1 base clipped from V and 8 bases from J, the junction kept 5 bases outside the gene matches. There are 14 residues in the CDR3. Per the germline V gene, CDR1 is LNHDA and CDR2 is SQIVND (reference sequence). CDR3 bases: TGTGCCAGTAGTATAGTCGGCGACAGGGGGGAAGCTTTCTTT. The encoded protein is CASSIVGDRGEAFF.

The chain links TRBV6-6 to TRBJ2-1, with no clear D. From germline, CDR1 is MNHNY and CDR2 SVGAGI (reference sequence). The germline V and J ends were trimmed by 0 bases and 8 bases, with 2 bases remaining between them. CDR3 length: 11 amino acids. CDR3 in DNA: TGTGCCAGCAGTTACTCCGATGAGCAGTTCTTC. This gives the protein CASSYSDEQFF.